This TCR beta chain was observed in a study of blood T cells in healthy people across ages. A J-beta primer mix and a sample-barcoded 5' primer were used in a second PCR of about 7 to 12 cycles. TCRdb passed the 5' RACE reads through MiXCR, listing each CDR3 protein once. The table records 1.5 million to 2 million distinct CDR3 sequences, 25% to 30% of them present only once. This clonotype originated in a woman younger than 45 in good health. The sample consisted of blood.

The DNA for the CDR3 is TGTGCCAGCAGTTTTAATCAGAGGCGGTTTTTT. This codes for CASSFNQRRFF. The chain links TRBV12-3 or TRBV12-4 to TRBJ1-4; D not resolved. CDR3 size: 11 residues. The V gene lost 3 bases and the J gene lost 16 bases, with 12 bases spanning the gap.